These 28 T cell receptor beta chains came from one sample sequenced in a study of metastatic and nonmetastatic thyroid tumors. TCRdb re-called the PCR reads with MiXCR. The table lists tens of thousands of clones, approximately 20% of them singletons, with about 10% in the top ten. Patients had received no treatment of any kind before thyroid surgery. Source material: blood. These receptors originate from a female donor with papillary thyroid cancer or a benign thyroid nodule (not recorded which). Some clones in this sample may be carry-over from other donors' samples.

This clone has ten or more counts. In the same sample, other DNA sequences code for this CDR3. The V call is TRBV11-2, the J call TRBJ1-1, with D perhaps matching TRBD1 (6 bases). CDR3 length: 15 residues. Trimming took 3 bases from V and 1 from J, leaving 12 bases between them. CDR1 is SGHAT, CDR2 FQNNGV, per germline. The CDR3 here is CASSLDSTGNTEAFF. The CDR3 DNA follows: TGTGCCAGCAGCTTGGACTCGACAGGGAACACTGAAGCTTTCTTT.

This clone came up a few times. This rearrangement joins TRBV2 to TRBJ2-7; TRBD1 might be the D (6 bases). Per germline, CDR1 SNHLY and CDR2 FYNNEI. V shed 7 bases and J shed 5 bases, with 21 bases lying between them. There are 15 residues in the CDR3. This CDR3 reads CASISDSMSSHEQYF. Written as DNA, the CDR3 is TGTGCCAGCATCTCGGACAGTATGAGTTCCCACGAGCAGTACTTC.

The genes are TRBV20-1 and TRBJ2-3; possibly TRBD1 or TRBD2 for D (5 bases each). V was pared by 3 bases and J by 6 bases, with 19 bases between. Germline V gene sequence: CDR1 DFQATT, CDR2 SNEGSKA (reference sequence). CDR3 length: 15 residues. Here the CDR3 DNA reads TGCAGTGCTAGGGCTGAGGGGTGTGAAAGTGATACGCAGTATTTT. Its protein product is CSARAEGCESDTQYF.

The J gene is TRBJ2-7, the V gene TRBV5-6; 11 nucleotides agree with TRBD2. The V segment lost 3 bases and the J segment 0 bases; nucleotides outside the gene matches: 8. Germline CDR1 is SGHDT and CDR2 is YYEEEE. The CDR3 is 17 amino acids. In DNA form, the CDR3 reads TGTGCCAGCAGCTCTGTACTAGCGGGGGTTAGCTCCTACGAGCAGTACTTC. It translates to CASSSVLAGVSSYEQYF.

The J gene is TRBJ1-3, the V gene TRBV9; TRBD1 might be the D (5 bases). Trimming took off 6 bases at V and 2 bases at J, with 15 bases between the two ends. The CDR3 is 15 residues long. Germline-derived CDR1 and CDR2 are SGDLS and YYNGEE. The CDR3 DNA reads TGTGCCAGCATCGCACCCCGGGGCACTGGAAACACCATATATTTT. Protein sequence: CASIAPRGTGNTIYF. Combining the CDR3 with reference TRBV9 and TRBJ1-3 gives the whole variable domain DSGVTQTPKHLITATGQRVTLRCSPRSGDLSVYWYQQSLDQGLQFLIQYYNGEERAKGNILERFSAQQFPDLHSELNLSSLELGDSALYFCASIAPRGTGNTIYFGEGSWLTVV.

This clone was detected many times. The gene calls are TRBV30 and TRBJ2-7; D perhaps matches TRBD2 (5 bases). The germline gives CDR1 GTSNPN, CDR2 SVGIG (reference sequence). This CDR3 contains 13 residues. V shed 0 bases and J shed 7 bases, with 13 bases lying between them. CDR3 sequence reads: CAWSVATPGEQYF. The CDR3 bases are TGTGCCTGGAGTGTTGCCACCCCGGGGGAGCAGTACTTC. Filled out from reference TRBV30 and TRBJ2-7, the complete variable domain reads SQTIHQWPATLVQPVGSPLSLECTVEGTSNPNLYWYRQAAGRGLQLLFYSVGIGQISSEVPQNLSASRPQDRQFILSSKKLLLSDSGFYLCAWSVATPGEQYFGPGTRLTVT.

In this sample, this clone turned up a few times. A clone one base away is much larger, so this may be a read error. Other DNA sequences in the sample encode the same CDR3. The V gene is TRBV3-1, the J gene TRBJ1-1; D not certain. Germline V gene data show CDR1 as LGHDT and CDR2 as YNNKEL (reference sequence). This CDR3 has 13 residues. Trimming stripped 6 bases from V and 2 bases from J, with 10 bases between. CDR3 loop: CASSRVPNTEAFF. The CDR3 DNA is TGTGCCAGCAGTCGAGTACCTAACACTGAAGCTTTCTTT.

The table lists this clone with many counts. This chain joins TRBV4-1 and TRBJ2-1; maybe TRBD2 (6 bases). The CDR3 totals 17 residues. Trimming left V 3 bases short and J 6 bases short, with 21 bases between. CDR1 MGHRA and CDR2 YSYEKL come from the germline V gene. CDR3 DNA: TGCGCCAGCAGCCAGCCCCGGGACTCCAATTTACGCAATGAGCAGTTCTTC. It yields the protein CASSQPRDSNLRNEQFF.

This clone was recorded many times. V usage is TRBV28 and J usage is TRBJ2-7; TRBD2 agrees at 13 bases. Germline V gene data show CDR1 as MDHEN and CDR2 as SYDVKM. With 6 bases clipped from V and 9 bases from J, the junction kept 8 bases outside the gene matches. This CDR3 spans 14 amino acids. CDR3 in amino acids: CASSKGLAGVWQYF. CDR3 DNA: TGTGCCAGCAGCAAAGGACTAGCGGGAGTATGGCAGTACTTC.

Ten or more counts support this clone. The chain links TRBV27 to TRBJ2-1, with 9 nucleotides matching TRBD2. The CDR3 has 15 residues. CDR1 and CDR2 from the germline V gene are MNHEY and SMNVEV (reference sequence). The J segment lost 10 bases and the V segment lost 8 bases, leaving 15 bases of the junction unmatched. CDR3 residues: CASSNLAGSLGEQFF. CDR3 in DNA: TGTGCCAGCTCGAATCTAGCGGGATCTCTTGGGGAGCAGTTCTTC.

This clone has a handful of counts. A junction end diverges from the germline sequence, so it may reflect a read error. The same CDR3 is also encoded by other DNA sequences in this sample. The V and J genes are TRBV12-3 or TRBV12-4 and TRBJ1-2; tentative D call: TRBD1 (5 bases). The CDR3 is made up of 14 amino acids. CDR3 loop: CASSSQGSSYGYTF. As DNA, the CDR3 is TGTGCAAGCAGTTCCCAGGGTAGTAGCTATGGCTACACATTC.

This clone was seen ten or more times. The rearrangement joins TRBV6-2 or TRBV6-3 to TRBJ2-3; D is unresolved. The CDR3 loop spans 13 amino acids. The germline V gene encodes CDR1 MNHEY and CDR2 SVGEGT. Trimming pared 4 bases from V and 0 bases from J, leaving 5 bases between. The CDR3 nucleotides read TGTGCCAGCAGTTTAGACAGCACAGATACGCAGTATTTT. Residues: CASSLDSTDTQYF.

The rearrangement joins TRBV9 to TRBJ2-3; TRBD2 aligns across 14 bases. CDR3 length: 17 amino acids. The V gene's germline CDR1 is SGDLS and CDR2 YYNGEE. Trimming took 0 bases from V and 4 from J; bases not matched to a gene: 4. CDR3 amino acids: CASSVEGLAGVADTQYF. The CDR3 region has the DNA TGTGCCAGCAGCGTAGAGGGACTAGCGGGAGTAGCAGATACGCAGTATTTT. Variable domain in full (rest from reference TRBV9 and TRBJ2-3): DSGVTQTPKHLITATGQRVTLRCSPRSGDLSVYWYQQSLDQGLQFLIQYYNGEERAKGNILERFSAQQFPDLHSELNLSSLELGDSALYFCASSVEGLAGVADTQYFGPGTRLTVL.

This clone has ten or more counts. The chain combines TRBV2 with TRBJ2-1; perhaps TRBD2 as D (7 bases). V dropped 5 bases and J dropped 7 bases, with 15 bases sitting between them. This CDR3 has 14 residues. Germline CDR1 is SNHLY and CDR2 is FYNNEI. CDR3 coding DNA: TGTGCCAGCAGTTTAATGGGGGGGCGAAATGAGCAGTTCTTC. As protein: CASSLMGGRNEQFF.

This clone was picked up many times. This chain uses TRBV2 with TRBJ2-5; 10 bases fit TRBD2. This CDR3 has 13 amino acids. J was trimmed by 5 bases and V by 7 bases; bases with no gene match: 4. The germline V gene encodes CDR1 SNHLY and CDR2 FYNNEI. CDR3 DNA: TGTGCCAGCATAGCGGGAGGTCTGGAGACCCAGTACTTC. This gives the protein CASIAGGLETQYF.

In DNA form, the CDR3 reads TGTGCCAGCACCTCCTCGGGGGCGCTTGGCTACACCTTC. Translated, it gives CASTSSGALGYTF. This chain links TRBV28 with TRBJ1-2; tentatively, D is TRBD1 (6 bases). The CDR3 is made up of 13 amino acids. V was clipped by 7 bases and J by 7 bases, with 16 bases between them. Per the germline V gene, CDR1 is MDHEN and CDR2 is SYDVKM.

There are many counts of this clone. The CDR3 here is CASSFGQVNSKQYF. In nucleotides, the CDR3 is TGTGCCAGCAGTTTTGGACAGGTCAACTCGAAGCAGTACTTC. The chain recombines TRBV28 with TRBJ2-7, with 7 bases that match TRBD1. The CDR3 sequence is 14 residues long. J was trimmed by 8 bases and V by 3 bases; bases with no gene match: 10. The germline gives CDR1 MDHEN, CDR2 SYDVKM.

The table lists this clone with many counts. The chain links TRBV5-1 to TRBJ2-5; 9 bases align to TRBD2. The V gene end was trimmed by 0 bases and the J gene end by 4 bases; junction bases not matched to a gene: 7. CDR1 is SGHRS and CDR2 is YFSETQ in the germline V gene. The CDR3 loop spans 16 amino acids. CDR3 region: CASSLVSSGGRETQYF. The CDR3 DNA reads as TGCGCCAGCAGCTTGGTTAGTAGCGGGGGTCGAGAGACCCAGTACTTC.

Points on this clone: The junction differs from germline at one of its ends, possibly a read error. This chain's CDR3 is CGSSLEGGSYEQYF. CDR3 bases: TGTGGCAGCAGCTTAGAAGGAGGCTCCTACGAGCAGTACTTC. The V call is TRBV11-3, the J call TRBJ2-7, with D perhaps matching TRBD2 (5 bases). The germline V gene encodes CDR1 SGHNT and CDR2 YENEEA. The CDR3 totals 14 residues.

The V and J genes are TRBV12-5 and TRBJ2-7; 10 bases are a match to TRBD2. The CDR3 runs 17 residues. J lost 2 bases, V lost 2 bases, and 9 bases had no gene match. In germline, CDR1 is LGHNT, CDR2 FRNRAP. Written as DNA, the CDR3 is TGTGCTAGTGGTTTGAGGGTACTAGCGGGATATACCTACGAGCAGTACTTC. It encodes CASGLRVLAGYTYEQYF. Complete variable domain (other parts from reference TRBV12-5 and TRBJ2-7): DARVTQTPRHKVTEMGQEVTMRCQPILGHNTVFWYRQTMMQGLELLAYFRNRAPLDDSGMPKDRFSAEMPDATLATLKIQPSEPRDSAVYFCASGLRVLAGYTYEQYFGPGTRLTVT.

The CDR3: CASGPPVGAISGNTIYF. The CDR3, as DNA: TGTGCCAGCGGCCCGCCGGTGGGGGCAATTTCTGGAAACACCATATATTTT. The chain has TRBV11-1 and TRBJ1-3; D is possibly TRBD1 (6 bases). The CDR3 totals 17 residues. Germline CDR1 and CDR2: SGHAT and FQDESV (reference sequence). Trimming took 8 bases from V and 1 from J, leaving 21 bases between them.

In regard to this clone: At one boundary the junction diverges from the germline segment, which might be a read error. This chain uses TRBV10-3 with TRBJ2-1, with TRBD1 as a possible D gene (7 bases). CDR1 and CDR2 (germline): ENHRY, SYGVKD. This CDR3 has 16 amino acids. The CDR3 loop is CAISESGQGGYNEKFF. CDR3 sequence (DNA): TGTGCCATCAGTGAATCGGGGCAGGGGGGATACAATGAGAAGTTCTTC.

In regard to this clone: The conserved phenylalanine or tryptophan is not found at the CDR3 terminus, so this likely reflects a read error. The DNA is left out, because the CDR3 cannot be placed on it with certainty; the CDR3 is given as TCRdb lists it. V and J are TRBV27 and TRBJ2-1; the D segment call TRBD2 is taken from the table without a DNA check. The CDR3 length is 16 residues, termini included. Germline loops: CDR1 MNHEY, CDR2 SMNVEV (reference sequence). This chain's CDR3 is CASSLTSGRVGCEQIS.

The sample holds many counts of this clone. The rearrangement uses TRBV5-5 and TRBJ2-1, with TRBD1 matching over 10 bases. The length of the CDR3 is 14 residues. CDR1 SGHKS and CDR2 YYEKEE come from the germline V gene (reference sequence). V trimming: 5 bases; J trimming: 5 bases; junction bases outside the gene matches: 4. Written as DNA, the CDR3 is TGTGCCAGCAGTCTCGGACAGGGGGACAATGAGCAGTTCTTC. Encoded protein: CASSLGQGDNEQFF. The variable domain in full, with the rest retrieved from reference TRBV5-5 and TRBJ2-1, is DAGVTQSPTHLIKTRGQQVTLRCSPISGHKSVSWYQQVLGQGPQFIFQYYEKEERGRGNFPDRFSARQFPNYSSELNVNALLLGDSALYLCASSLGQGDNEQFFGPGTRLTVL.

The chain links TRBV7-2 to TRBJ1-6, with D possibly being TRBD1 (6 bases). This CDR3 has 14 residues. V dropped 2 bases and J dropped 9 bases, with 11 bases sitting between them. The germline gives CDR1 SGHTA, CDR2 FQGNSA. CDR3 nucleotide sequence: TGTGCCAGCAGCTTAAGGCCAGGGGTTTCACCCCTCCACTTT. Protein sequence: CASSLRPGVSPLHF.

Comment on this clone: The junction shows a germline mismatch at one end, possibly a read error. J is TRBJ2-1 and V is TRBV20-1; the match to TRBD2 covers 12 bases. Germline lookup yields CDR1 DFQATT and CDR2 SNEGSKA (reference sequence). CDR3 length: 16 amino acids. CDR3 coding DNA: TGCAGTGCTAGAGATCGACTAGCGGGAGTTGTCGATGAGCAGTTATTC. Its protein is CSARDRLAGVVDEQLF.

Ten or more counts support this clone. The chain employs TRBV19 and TRBJ1-2, with 9 positions matching TRBD1. After removal of 9 bases from V and 3 bases from J, the junction contained 11 bases not matched to a gene. There are 15 residues in the CDR3. Germline lookup yields CDR1 LNHDA and CDR2 SQIVND (reference sequence). The CDR3 DNA sequence: TGTGCCAGCCGGAGGGGACAGGGTAGTGACTATGGCTACACCTTC. Translated, it gives CASRRGQGSDYGYTF.

The rearrangement uses TRBV2 and TRBJ2-5; D is unresolved. The CDR3 has 14 residues. Germline V gene lookup returns CDR1 SNHLY and CDR2 FYNNEI. With 4 bases removed from V and 1 base from J, the gap between germline ends came to 10 bases. This CDR3 reads CASSGGSSQETQYF. CDR3 coding DNA: TGTGCCAGCAGTGGCGGTAGCAGCCAAGAGACCCAGTACTTC.